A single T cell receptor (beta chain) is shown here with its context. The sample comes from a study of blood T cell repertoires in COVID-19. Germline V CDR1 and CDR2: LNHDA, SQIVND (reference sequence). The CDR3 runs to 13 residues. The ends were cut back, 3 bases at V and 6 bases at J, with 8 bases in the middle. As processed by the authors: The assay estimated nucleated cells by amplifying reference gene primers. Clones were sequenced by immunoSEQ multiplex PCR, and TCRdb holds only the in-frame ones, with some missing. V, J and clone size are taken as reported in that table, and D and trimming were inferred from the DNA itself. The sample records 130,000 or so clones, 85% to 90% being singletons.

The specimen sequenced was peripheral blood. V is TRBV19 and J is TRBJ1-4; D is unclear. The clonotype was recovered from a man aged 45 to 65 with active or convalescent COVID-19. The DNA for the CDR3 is TGTGCCAGTAGTATGCTGAGGGATGAAAAACTGTTTTTT. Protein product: CASSMLRDEKLFF.